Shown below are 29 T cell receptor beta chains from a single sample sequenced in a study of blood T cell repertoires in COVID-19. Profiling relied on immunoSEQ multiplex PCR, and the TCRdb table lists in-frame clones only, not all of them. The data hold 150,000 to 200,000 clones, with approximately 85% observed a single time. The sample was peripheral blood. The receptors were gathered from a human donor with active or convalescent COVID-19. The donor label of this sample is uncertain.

The CDR3 DNA is TGTGCCAGCGGGGGCGGCTCCTACAATGAGCAGTTCTTC. Translation gives CASGGGSYNEQFF. This sequence joins TRBV28 and TRBJ2-1, with a weak D call TRBD1 (6 bases). Per the germline V gene, CDR1 is MDHEN and CDR2 is SYDVKM. The CDR3 spans 13 residues. V was clipped by 8 bases and J by 0 bases, with 8 bases between them.

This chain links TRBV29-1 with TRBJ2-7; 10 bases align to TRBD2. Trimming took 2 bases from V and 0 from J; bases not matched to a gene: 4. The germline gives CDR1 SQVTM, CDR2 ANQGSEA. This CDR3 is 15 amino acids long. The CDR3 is CSVERAGGSSYEQYF. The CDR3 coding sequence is TGCAGCGTTGAAAGAGCGGGAGGGAGCTCCTACGAGCAGTACTTC.

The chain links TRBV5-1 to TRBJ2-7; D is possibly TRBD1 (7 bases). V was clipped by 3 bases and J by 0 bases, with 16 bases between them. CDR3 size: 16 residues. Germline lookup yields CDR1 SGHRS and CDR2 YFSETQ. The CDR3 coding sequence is TGCGCCAGCAGCTGGGGGGACAGAACCACCTCCTACGAGCAGTACTTC. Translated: CASSWGDRTTSYEQYF. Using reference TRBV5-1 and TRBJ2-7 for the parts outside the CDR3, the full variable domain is KAGVTQTPRYLIKTRGQQVTLSCSPISGHRSVSWYQQTPGQGLQFLFEYFSETQRNKGNFPGRFSGRQFSNSRSEMNVSTLELGDSALYLCASSWGDRTTSYEQYFGPGTRLTVT.

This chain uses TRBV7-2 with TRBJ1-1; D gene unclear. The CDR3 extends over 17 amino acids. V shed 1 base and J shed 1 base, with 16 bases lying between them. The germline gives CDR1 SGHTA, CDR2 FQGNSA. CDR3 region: CASSLVSGVRGNTEAFF. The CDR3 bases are TGTGCCAGCAGCTTAGTGAGCGGTGTACGGGGGAACACTGAAGCTTTCTTT.

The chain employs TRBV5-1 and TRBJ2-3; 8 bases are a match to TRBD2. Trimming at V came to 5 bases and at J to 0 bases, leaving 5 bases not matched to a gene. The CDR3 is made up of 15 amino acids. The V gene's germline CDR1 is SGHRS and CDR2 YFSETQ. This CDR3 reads CASRALAASTDTQYF. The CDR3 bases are TGCGCCAGCAGGGCACTAGCGGCTAGCACAGATACGCAGTATTTT.

Here the CDR3 reads CASSTTGGWDQPQHF. Here the CDR3 DNA reads TGTGCCAGCAGTACAACAGGGGGATGGGATCAGCCCCAGCATTTT. This chain uses TRBV6-5 with TRBJ1-5, with TRBD1 identical over 8 bases. The CDR3 spans 15 residues. The germline V gene has CDR1 MNHEY and CDR2 SVGAGI. The ends lost 5 bases at V and 5 bases at J; junction bases unmatched: 8.

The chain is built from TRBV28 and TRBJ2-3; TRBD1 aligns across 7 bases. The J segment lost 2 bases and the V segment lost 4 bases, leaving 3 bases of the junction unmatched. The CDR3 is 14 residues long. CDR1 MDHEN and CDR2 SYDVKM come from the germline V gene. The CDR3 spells CASSSGQFTDTQYF. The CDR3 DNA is TGTGCCAGCAGTTCGGGACAGTTCACAGATACGCAGTATTTT.

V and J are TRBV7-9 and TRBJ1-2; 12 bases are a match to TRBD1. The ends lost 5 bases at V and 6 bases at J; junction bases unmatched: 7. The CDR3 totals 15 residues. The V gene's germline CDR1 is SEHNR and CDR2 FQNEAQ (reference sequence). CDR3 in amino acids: CASSKAGTGGDGYTF. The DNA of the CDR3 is TGTGCCAGCAGCAAAGCCGGGACAGGGGGCGATGGCTACACCTTC.

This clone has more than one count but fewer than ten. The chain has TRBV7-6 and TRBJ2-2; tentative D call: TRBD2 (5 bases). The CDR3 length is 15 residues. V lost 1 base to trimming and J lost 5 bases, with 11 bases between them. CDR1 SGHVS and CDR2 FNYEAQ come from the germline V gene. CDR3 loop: CASSLEGPGTGELFF. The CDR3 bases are TGTGCCAGCAGCTTAGAAGGCCCGGGAACCGGGGAGCTGTTTTTT.

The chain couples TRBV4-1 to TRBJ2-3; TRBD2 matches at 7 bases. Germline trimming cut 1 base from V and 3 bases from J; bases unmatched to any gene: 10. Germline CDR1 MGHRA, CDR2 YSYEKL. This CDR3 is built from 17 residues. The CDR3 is CASSQGIGGSQTDTQYF. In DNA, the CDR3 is TGCGCCAGCAGCCAAGGGATAGGCGGGAGTCAAACAGATACGCAGTATTTT.

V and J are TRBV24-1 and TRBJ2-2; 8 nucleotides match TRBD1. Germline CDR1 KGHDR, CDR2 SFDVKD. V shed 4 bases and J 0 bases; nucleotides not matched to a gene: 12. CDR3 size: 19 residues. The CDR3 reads CATSDPGGQGFPNTGELFF. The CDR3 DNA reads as TGTGCCACCAGTGACCCCGGCGGACAGGGTTTCCCGAACACCGGGGAGCTGTTTTTT.

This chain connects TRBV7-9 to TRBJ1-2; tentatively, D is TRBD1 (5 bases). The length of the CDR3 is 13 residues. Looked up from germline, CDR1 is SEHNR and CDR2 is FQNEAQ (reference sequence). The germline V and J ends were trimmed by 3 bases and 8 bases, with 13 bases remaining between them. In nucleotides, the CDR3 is TGTGCCAGCAGCTTCAAGGGGTGGTGGGGCTACACCTTC. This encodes CASSFKGWWGYTF.

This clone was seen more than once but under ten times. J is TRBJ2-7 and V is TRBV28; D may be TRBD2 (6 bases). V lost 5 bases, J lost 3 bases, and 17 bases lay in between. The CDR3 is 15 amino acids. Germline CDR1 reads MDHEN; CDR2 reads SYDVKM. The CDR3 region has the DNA TGTGCCAGCAGTCCCCATTCGGCGGGGATCTACGAGCAGTACTTC. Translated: CASSPHSAGIYEQYF.

CDR3 in DNA: TGTGCCAGCAGTTTACCCGCGGTGGGGGCCGGAGGCTACACCTTC. It translates to CASSLPAVGAGGYTF. The J gene is TRBJ1-2, the V gene TRBV28; D may be TRBD1 (6 bases). Between the trimmed V and J ends, which lost 2 bases and 8 bases, there was a span of 18 bases. Germline loops: CDR1 MDHEN, CDR2 SYDVKM. CDR3 size: 15 residues.

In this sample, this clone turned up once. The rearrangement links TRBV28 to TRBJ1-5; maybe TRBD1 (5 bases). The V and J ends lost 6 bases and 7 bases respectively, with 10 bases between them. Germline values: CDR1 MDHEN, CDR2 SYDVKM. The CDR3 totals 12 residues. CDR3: CASRAGRQPQHF. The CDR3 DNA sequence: TGTGCCAGCAGAGCAGGGAGGCAGCCCCAGCATTTT.

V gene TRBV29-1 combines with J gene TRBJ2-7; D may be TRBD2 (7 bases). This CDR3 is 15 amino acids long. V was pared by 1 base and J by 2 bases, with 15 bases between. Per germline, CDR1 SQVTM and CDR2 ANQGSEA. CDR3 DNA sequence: TGCAGCGTTGAAGGGACCGGGGGGCCGACCTACGAGCAGTACTTC. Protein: CSVEGTGGPTYEQYF.

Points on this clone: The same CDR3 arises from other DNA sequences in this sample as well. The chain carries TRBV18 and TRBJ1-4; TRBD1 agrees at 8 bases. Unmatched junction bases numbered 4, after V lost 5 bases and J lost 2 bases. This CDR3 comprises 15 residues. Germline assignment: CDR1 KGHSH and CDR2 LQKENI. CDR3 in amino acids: CASSRDRKTNEKLFF. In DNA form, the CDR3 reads TGTGCCAGCTCAAGGGACAGGAAGACTAATGAAAAACTGTTTTTT.

CDR3 sequence: CASSLVGQGGSPLHF. CDR3 bases: TGTGCCAGCAGCTTGGTCGGACAGGGCGGTTCACCCCTCCACTTT. The genes are TRBV5-4 and TRBJ1-6; 8 nucleotides agree with TRBD1. Germline values: CDR1 SGHNT, CDR2 YYREEE (reference sequence). The CDR3 is made up of 15 amino acids. V shed 0 bases and J 9 bases; nucleotides not matched to a gene: 5. Drawing the rest from reference TRBV5-4 and TRBJ1-6, the complete variable domain is ETGVTQSPTHLIKTRGQQVTLRCSSQSGHNTVSWYQQALGQGPQFIFQYYREEENGRGNFPPRFSGLQFPNYSSELNVNALELDDSALYLCASSLVGQGGSPLHFGNGTRLTVT.

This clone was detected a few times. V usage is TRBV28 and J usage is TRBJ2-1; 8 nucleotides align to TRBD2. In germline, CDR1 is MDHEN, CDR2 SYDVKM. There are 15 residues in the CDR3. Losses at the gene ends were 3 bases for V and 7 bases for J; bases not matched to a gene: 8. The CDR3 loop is CASSLPTGGRNEQFF. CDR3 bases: TGTGCCAGCAGTTTGCCCACGGGGGGGAGGAATGAGCAGTTCTTC.

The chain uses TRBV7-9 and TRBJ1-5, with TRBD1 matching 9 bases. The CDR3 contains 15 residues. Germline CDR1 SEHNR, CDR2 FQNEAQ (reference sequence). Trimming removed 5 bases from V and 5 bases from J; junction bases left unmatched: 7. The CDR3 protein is CASSDWTGDDQPQHF. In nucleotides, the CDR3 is TGTGCCAGCAGCGATTGGACAGGGGACGATCAGCCCCAGCATTTT. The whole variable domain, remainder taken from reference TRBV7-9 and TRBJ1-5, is DTGVSQNPRHKITKRGQNVTFRCDPISEHNRLYWYRQTLGQGPEFLTYFQNEAQLEKSRLLSDRFSAERPKGSFSTLEIQRTEQGDSAMYLCASSDWTGDDQPQHFGDGTRLSIL.

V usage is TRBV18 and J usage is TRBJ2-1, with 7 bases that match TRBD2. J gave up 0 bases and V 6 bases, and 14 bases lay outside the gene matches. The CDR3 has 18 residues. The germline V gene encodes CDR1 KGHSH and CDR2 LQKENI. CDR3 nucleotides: TGTGCCAGCTCGACCAAGGGAGCGGGCGGGAGCTCCTACAATGAGCAGTTCTTC. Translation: CASSTKGAGGSSYNEQFF.

CDR3 loop: CASSPSGGAYEQYF. CDR3 DNA sequence: TGCGCCAGCAGCCCGAGCGGGGGGGCCTACGAGCAGTACTTC. The chain carries TRBV5-1 and TRBJ2-7; 10 nucleotides agree with TRBD2. Germline CDR1 and CDR2: SGHRS and YFSETQ. CDR3 length: 14 amino acids. J gave up 2 bases and V 4 bases, and 3 bases lay outside the gene matches.

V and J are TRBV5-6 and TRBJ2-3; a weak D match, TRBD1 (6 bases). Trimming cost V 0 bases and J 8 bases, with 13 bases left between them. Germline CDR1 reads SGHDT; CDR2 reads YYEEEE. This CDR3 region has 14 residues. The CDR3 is CASSLGQGYGTQYF. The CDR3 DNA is TGTGCCAGCAGCTTGGGGCAGGGGTATGGTACGCAGTATTTT.

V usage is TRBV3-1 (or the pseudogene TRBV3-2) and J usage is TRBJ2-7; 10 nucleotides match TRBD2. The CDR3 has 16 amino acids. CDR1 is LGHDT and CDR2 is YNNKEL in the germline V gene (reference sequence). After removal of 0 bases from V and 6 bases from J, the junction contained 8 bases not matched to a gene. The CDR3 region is CASSQDPGLAGAEQYF. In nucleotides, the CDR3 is TGTGCCAGCAGCCAAGATCCCGGTCTAGCGGGAGCCGAGCAGTACTTC.

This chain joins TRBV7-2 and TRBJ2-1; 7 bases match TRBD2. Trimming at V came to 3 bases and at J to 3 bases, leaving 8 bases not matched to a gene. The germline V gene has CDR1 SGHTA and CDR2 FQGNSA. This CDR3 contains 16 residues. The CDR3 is CASSLSGAGNYNEQFF. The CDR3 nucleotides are TGTGCCAGCAGCTTGTCGGGAGCGGGAAACTACAATGAGCAGTTCTTC.

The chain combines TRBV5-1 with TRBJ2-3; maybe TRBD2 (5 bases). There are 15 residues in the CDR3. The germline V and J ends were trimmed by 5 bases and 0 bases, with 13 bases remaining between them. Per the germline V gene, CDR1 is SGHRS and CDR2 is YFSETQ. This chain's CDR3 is CASRVVGGSTDTQYF. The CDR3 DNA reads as TGCGCCAGCAGGGTAGTAGGAGGCAGCACAGATACGCAGTATTTT.

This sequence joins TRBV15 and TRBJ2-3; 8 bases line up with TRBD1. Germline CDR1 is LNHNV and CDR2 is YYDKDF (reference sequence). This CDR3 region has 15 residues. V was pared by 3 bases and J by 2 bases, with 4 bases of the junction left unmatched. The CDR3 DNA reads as TGTGCCACCAGCAGTGACAGGGGATTCACAGATACGCAGTATTTT. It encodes CATSSDRGFTDTQYF.

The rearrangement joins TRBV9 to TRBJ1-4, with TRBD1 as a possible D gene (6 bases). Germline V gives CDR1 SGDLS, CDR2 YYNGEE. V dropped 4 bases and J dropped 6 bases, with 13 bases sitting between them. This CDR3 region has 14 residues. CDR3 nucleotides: TGTGCCAGCAGCACAGGGTATTTGGATGAAAAACTGTTTTTT. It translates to CASSTGYLDEKLFF.

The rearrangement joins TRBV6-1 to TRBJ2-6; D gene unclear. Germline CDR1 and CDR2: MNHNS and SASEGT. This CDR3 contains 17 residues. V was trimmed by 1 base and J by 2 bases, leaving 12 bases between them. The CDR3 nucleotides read TGTGCCAGCAGTGAAGGCCGGCGGTCCGCTGGGGCCAACGTCCTGACTTTC. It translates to CASSEGRRSAGANVLTF.